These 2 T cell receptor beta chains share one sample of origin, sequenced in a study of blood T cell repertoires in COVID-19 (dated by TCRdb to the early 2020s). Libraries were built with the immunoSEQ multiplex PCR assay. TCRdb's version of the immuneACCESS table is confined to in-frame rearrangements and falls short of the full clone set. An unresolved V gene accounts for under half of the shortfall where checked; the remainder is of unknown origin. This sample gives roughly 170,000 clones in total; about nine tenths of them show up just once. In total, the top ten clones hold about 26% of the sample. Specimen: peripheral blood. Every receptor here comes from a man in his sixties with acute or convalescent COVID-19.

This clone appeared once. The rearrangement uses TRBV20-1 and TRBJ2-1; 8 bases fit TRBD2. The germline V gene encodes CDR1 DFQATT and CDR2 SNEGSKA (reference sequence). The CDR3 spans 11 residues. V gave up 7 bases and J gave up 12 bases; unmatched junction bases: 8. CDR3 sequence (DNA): TGCAGTGTCGAAGCGGGAGCCCGGCAGTTCTTC. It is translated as CSVEAGARQFF.

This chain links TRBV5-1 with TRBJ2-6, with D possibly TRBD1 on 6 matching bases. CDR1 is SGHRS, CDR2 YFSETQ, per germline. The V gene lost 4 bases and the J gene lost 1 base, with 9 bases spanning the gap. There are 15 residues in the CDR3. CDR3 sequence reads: CASSIGGSGANVLTF. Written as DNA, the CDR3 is TGCGCCAGCAGCATAGGGGGTTCTGGGGCCAACGTCCTGACTTTC.